This TCR beta chain derives from a study of blood T cell repertoires in COVID-19. Overall study context: The United States, Italy and Spain provided the acute and convalescent COVID-19 samples.

Per the authors' pipeline: Cell counts per sample came from amplifying reference gene primers. The method was immunoSEQ multiplex PCR; TCRdb's version includes in-frame clones alone and lacks a portion of them. D and trimming were read from the DNA, whereas the V and J calls and clone size are those reported in that table. The sample yields around 450,000 clones, roughly 91% seen once. The CDR3 is 13 residues long. Trimming stripped 5 bases from V and 6 bases from J, with 14 bases between. The clonotype comes from a woman aged 30 to 39 with acute or convalescent COVID-19. The rearrangement joins TRBV12-3 or TRBV12-4 to TRBJ2-7; maybe TRBD1 (6 bases). Sequencing was carried out using peripheral blood. CDR3 sequence reads: CASSPGTRGEQYF. Here the CDR3 DNA reads TGTGCCAGCAGTCCCGGGACAAGGGGCGAGCAGTACTTC.